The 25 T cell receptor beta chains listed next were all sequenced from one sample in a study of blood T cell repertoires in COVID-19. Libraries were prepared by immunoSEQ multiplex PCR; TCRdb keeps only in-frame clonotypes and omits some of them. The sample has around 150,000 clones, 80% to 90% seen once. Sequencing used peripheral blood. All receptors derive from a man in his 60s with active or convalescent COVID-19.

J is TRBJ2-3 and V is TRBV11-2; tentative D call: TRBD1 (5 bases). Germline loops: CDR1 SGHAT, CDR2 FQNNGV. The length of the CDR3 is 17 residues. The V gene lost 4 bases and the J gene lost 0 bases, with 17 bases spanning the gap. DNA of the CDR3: TGTGCCAGCAGCTCCCTCACAGGTTTTCCTAGCACAGATACGCAGTATTTT. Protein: CASSSLTGFPSTDTQYF. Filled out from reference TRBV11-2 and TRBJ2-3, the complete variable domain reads EAGVAQSPRYKIIEKRQSVAFWCNPISGHATLYWYQQILGQGPKLLIQFQNNGVVDDSQLPKDRFSAERLKGVDSTLKIQPAKLEDSAVYLCASSSLTGFPSTDTQYFGPGTRLTVL.

The CDR3 region has the DNA TGTGCCAGCAAAAGGACAGGAACCTATGGCTACACCTTC. Translating gives CASKRTGTYGYTF. This chain links TRBV28 with TRBJ1-2, with TRBD1 matching over 7 bases. Germline CDR1 MDHEN, CDR2 SYDVKM. CDR3 size: 13 residues. J gave up 4 bases and V 7 bases, and 6 bases lay outside the gene matches.

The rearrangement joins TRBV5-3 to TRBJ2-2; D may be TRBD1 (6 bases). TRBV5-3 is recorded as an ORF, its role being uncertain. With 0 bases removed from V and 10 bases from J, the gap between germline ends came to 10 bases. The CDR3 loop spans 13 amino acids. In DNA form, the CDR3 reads TGTGCCAGAAGCTTGGACAGGGAAGAGGAGCTGTTTTTT. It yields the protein CARSLDREEELFF.

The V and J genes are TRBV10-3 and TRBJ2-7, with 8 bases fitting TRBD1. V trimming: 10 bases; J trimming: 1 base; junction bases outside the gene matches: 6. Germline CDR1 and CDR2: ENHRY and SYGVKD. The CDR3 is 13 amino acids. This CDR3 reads CATQGASSYEQYF. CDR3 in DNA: TGTGCCACGCAGGGGGCCTCTTCCTACGAGCAGTACTTC.

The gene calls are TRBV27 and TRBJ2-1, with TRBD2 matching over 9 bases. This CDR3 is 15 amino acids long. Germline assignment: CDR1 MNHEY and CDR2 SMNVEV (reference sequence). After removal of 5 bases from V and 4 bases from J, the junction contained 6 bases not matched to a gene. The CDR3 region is CASSRLAELYNEQFF. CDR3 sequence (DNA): TGTGCCAGCAGTAGACTAGCGGAGCTGTACAATGAGCAGTTCTTC.

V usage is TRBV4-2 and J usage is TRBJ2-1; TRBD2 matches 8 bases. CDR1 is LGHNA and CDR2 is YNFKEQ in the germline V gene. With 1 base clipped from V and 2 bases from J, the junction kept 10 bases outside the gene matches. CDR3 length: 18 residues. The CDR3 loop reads CASSQVVSGKGTYNEQFF. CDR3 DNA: TGTGCCAGCAGCCAAGTCGTTAGCGGGAAGGGCACCTACAATGAGCAGTTCTTC.

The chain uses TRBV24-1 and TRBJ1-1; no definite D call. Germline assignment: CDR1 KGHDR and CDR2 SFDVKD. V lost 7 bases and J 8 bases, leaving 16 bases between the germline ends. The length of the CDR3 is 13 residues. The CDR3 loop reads CATRPSGRTEAFF. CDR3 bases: TGTGCCACCAGACCAAGCGGGCGGACCGAAGCTTTCTTT.

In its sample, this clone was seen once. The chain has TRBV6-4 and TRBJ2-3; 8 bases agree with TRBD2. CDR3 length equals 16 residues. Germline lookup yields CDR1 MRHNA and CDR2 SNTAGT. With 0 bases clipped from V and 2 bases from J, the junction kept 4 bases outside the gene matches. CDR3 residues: CASSDSATSATDTQYF. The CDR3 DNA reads TGTGCCAGCAGTGACTCCGCGACTAGCGCCACAGATACGCAGTATTTT.

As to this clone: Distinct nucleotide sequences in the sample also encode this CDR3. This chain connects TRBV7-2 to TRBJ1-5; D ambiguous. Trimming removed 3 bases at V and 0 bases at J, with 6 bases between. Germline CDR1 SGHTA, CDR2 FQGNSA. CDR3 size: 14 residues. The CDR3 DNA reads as TGTGCCAGCAGCTTTGGCCCTAGCAATCAGCCCCAGCATTTT. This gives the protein CASSFGPSNQPQHF.

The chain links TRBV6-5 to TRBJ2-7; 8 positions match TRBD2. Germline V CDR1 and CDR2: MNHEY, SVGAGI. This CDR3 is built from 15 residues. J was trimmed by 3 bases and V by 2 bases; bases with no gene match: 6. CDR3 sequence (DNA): TGTGCCAGCAGTTACGGGGGAAGCGGGAGCTACGAGCAGTACTTC. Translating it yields CASSYGGSGSYEQYF.

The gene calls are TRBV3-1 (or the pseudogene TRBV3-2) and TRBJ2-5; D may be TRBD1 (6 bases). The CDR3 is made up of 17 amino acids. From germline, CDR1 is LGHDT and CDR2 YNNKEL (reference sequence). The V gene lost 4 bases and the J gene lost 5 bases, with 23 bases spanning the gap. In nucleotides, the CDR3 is TGTGCCAGCAGCCCCGGTATAGGAACCTGGGGGCGGGAGACCCAGTACTTC. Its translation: CASSPGIGTWGRETQYF.

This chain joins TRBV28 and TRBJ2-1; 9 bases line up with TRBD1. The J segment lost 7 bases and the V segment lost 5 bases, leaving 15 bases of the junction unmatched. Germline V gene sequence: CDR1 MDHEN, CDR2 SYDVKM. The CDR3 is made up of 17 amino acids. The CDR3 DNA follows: TGTGCCAGCAGTCCCCCAGTCTTGGGACAGGGATCGAATGAGCAGTTCTTC. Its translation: CASSPPVLGQGSNEQFF.

CDR3 nucleotides: TGTGCCAGCAGCTTGGGCGGGAGCGCCCTGAACATTCAGTACTTC. Translated: CASSLGGSALNIQYF. The chain has TRBV5-4 and TRBJ2-4; the match to TRBD2 covers 7 bases. J was trimmed by 7 bases and V by 0 bases; bases with no gene match: 7. Germline V lookup: CDR1 SGHNT, CDR2 YYREEE (reference sequence). The CDR3 consists of 15 residues.

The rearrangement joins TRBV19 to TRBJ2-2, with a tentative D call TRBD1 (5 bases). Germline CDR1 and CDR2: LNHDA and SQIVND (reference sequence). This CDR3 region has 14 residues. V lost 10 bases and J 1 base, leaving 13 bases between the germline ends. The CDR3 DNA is TGTGCCACCACAGGCGGCAAGAACACCGGGGAGCTGTTTTTT. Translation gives CATTGGKNTGELFF.

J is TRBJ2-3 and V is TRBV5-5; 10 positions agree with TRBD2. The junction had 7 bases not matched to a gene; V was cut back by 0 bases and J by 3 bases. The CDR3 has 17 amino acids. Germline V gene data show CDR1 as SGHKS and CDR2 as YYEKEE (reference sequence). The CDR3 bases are TGTGCCAGCAGCTTGGCCTCTAGCGGGAGATGGACAGATACGCAGTATTTT. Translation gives CASSLASSGRWTDTQYF.

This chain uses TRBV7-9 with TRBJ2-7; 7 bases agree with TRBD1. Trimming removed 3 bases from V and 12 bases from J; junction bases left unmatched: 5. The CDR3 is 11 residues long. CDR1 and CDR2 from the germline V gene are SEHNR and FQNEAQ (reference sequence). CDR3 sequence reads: CASSFTGEGYF. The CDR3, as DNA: TGTGCCAGCAGCTTTACAGGGGAAGGGTACTTC.

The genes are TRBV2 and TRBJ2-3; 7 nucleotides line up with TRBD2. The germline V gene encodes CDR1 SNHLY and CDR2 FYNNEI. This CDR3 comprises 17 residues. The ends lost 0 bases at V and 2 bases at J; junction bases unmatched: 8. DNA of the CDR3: TGTGCCAGCAGTGAAGCCCCCGGGAGGCCCCTCACAGATACGCAGTATTTT. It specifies CASSEAPGRPLTDTQYF. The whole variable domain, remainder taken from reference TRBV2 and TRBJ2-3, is EPEVTQTPSHQVTQMGQEVILRCVPISNHLYFYWYRQILGQKVEFLVSFYNNEISEKSEIFDDQFSVERPDGSNFTLKIRSTKLEDSAMYFCASSEAPGRPLTDTQYFGPGTRLTVL.

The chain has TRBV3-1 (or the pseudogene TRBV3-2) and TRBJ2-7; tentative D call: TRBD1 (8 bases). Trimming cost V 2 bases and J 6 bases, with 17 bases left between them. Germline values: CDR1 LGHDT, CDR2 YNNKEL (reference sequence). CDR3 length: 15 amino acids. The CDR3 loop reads CASSQSKTGGAEQYF. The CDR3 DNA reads TGTGCCAGCAGCCAATCAAAAACAGGGGGGGCCGAGCAGTACTTC.

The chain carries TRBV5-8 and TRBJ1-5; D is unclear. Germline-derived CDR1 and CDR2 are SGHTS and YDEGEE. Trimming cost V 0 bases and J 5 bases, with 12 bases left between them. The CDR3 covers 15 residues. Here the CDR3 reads CASSLDVRKYQPQHF. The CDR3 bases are TGTGCCAGCAGCTTGGACGTCAGGAAATATCAGCCCCAGCATTTT.

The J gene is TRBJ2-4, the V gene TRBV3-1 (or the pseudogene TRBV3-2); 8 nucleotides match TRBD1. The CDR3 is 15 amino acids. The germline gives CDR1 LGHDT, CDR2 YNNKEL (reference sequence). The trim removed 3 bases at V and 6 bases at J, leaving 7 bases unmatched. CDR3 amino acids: CASSQSRGLGNIQYF. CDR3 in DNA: TGTGCCAGCAGCCAGTCCAGGGGGCTGGGAAACATTCAGTACTTC.

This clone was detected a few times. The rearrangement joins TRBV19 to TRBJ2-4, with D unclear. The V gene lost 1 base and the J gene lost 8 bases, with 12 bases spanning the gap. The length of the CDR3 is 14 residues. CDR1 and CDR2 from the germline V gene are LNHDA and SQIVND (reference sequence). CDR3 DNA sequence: TGTGCCAGTAGTATAGGCTACCTCCCGGACATTCAGTACTTC. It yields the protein CASSIGYLPDIQYF.

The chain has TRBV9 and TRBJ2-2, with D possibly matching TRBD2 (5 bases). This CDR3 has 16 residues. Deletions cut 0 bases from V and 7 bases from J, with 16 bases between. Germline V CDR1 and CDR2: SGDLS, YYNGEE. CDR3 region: CASSVAPGVVNGELFF. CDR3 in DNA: TGTGCCAGCAGCGTAGCTCCCGGGGTTGTTAACGGGGAGCTGTTTTTT.

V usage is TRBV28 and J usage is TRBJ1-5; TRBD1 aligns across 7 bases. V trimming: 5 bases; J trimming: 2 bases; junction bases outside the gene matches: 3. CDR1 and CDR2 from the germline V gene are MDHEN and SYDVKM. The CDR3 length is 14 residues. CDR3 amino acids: CASSQTGGNQPQHF. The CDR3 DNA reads TGTGCCAGCAGTCAAACAGGGGGCAATCAGCCCCAGCATTTT.

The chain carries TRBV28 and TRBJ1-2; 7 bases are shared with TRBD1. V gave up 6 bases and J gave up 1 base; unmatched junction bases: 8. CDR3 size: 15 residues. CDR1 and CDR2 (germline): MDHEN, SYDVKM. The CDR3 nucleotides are TGTGCCAGCAGGCCTACAGGGGACCTTAACTATGGCTACACCTTC. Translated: CASRPTGDLNYGYTF.

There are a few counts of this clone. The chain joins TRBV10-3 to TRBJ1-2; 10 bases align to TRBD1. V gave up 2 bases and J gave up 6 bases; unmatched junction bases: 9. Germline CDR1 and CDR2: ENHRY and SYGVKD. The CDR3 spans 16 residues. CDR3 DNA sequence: TGTGCCATCAGTGAGACCGGAACCGGGACAGGGGATGGCTACACCTTC. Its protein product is CAISETGTGTGDGYTF.